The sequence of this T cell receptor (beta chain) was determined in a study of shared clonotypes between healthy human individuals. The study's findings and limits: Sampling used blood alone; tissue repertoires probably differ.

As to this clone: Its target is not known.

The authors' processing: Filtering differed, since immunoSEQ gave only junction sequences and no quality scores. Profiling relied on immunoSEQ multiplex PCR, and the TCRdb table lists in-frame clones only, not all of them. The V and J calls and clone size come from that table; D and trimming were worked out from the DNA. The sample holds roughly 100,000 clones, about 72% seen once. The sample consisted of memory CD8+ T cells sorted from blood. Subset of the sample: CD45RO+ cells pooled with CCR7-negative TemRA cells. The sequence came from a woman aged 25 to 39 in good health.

The CDR3 spells CASSLDTGTRLYNEQFF. The CDR3, as DNA: TGTGCCAGCAGCTTAGATACCGGGACTAGGCTTTACAATGAGCAGTTCTTC. The J gene is TRBJ2-1, the V gene TRBV11-2; TRBD2 matches 8 bases. The V and J ends lost 0 bases and 4 bases, in that order; junction bases with no gene match: 8. Germline CDR1 and CDR2: SGHAT and FQNNGV. The CDR3 covers 17 residues.